One sample yielded the 16 T cell receptor beta chains listed below, sequenced in a study of cytomegalovirus exposure and HLA in healthy donors. The PCR ran on 60 Vbeta and 13 Jbeta primers. Generated by immunoSEQ multiplex PCR, the TCRdb table keeps only in-frame clones and is missing some. The sample carries 90,000 to 95,000 clones, approximately 78% recorded once. Source material: PBMCs. These receptors all come from a male donor in good health and CMV-seropositive.

The CDR3 region is CASSSMIQETQYF. CDR3 in DNA: TGTGCCAGCAGCTCTATGATACAAGAGACCCAGTACTTC. This chain links TRBV7-2 with TRBJ2-5; no clear D gene. CDR1 is SGHTA and CDR2 is FQGNSA in the germline V gene. V was clipped by 4 bases and J by 2 bases, with 8 bases between them. The CDR3 runs to 13 residues. The complete variable domain, with remaining parts taken from reference TRBV7-2 and TRBJ2-5, reads GAGVSQSPSNKVTEKGKDVELRCDPISGHTALYWYRQSLGQGLEFLIYFQGNSAPDKSGLPSDRFSAERTGGSVSTLTIQRTQQEDSAVYLCASSSMIQETQYFGPGTRLLVL.

The V call is TRBV11-1, the J call TRBJ1-4, with D tentatively TRBD1 (5 bases). The germline V gene encodes CDR1 SGHAT and CDR2 FQDESV (reference sequence). The CDR3 contains 15 residues. Trimming took 6 bases from V and 5 from J, leaving 16 bases between them. CDR3 region: CASSPQALVNEKLFF. In DNA form, the CDR3 reads TGTGCCAGCAGTCCACAGGCTTTGGTGAATGAAAAACTGTTTTTT.

The chain employs TRBV7-8 and TRBJ2-7; the D is unclear. The germline V gene encodes CDR1 SGHVS and CDR2 FQNEAQ. This CDR3 comprises 14 residues. V lost 5 bases, J lost 2 bases, and 13 bases lay in between. The CDR3 loop is CASSATDQAYEQYF. CDR3 DNA: TGTGCCAGCAGCGCTACAGACCAAGCCTACGAGCAGTACTTC.

The chain combines TRBV6-1 with TRBJ2-5; 13 bases fit TRBD2. CDR1 and CDR2 from the germline V gene are MNHNS and SASEGT. The CDR3 has 18 amino acids. The ends lost 4 bases at V and 0 bases at J; junction bases unmatched: 8. Here the CDR3 DNA reads TGTGCCAGCAGTGTAAGACTAGCGGGAGGAGCGGACCAAGAGACCCAGTACTTC. Its translation: CASSVRLAGGADQETQYF.

The rearrangement joins TRBV19 to TRBJ2-7; 7 nucleotides line up with TRBD1. Germline V CDR1 and CDR2: LNHDA, SQIVND (reference sequence). The CDR3 sequence is 14 residues long. Trimming removed 6 bases from V and 0 bases from J; junction bases left unmatched: 5. CDR3: CASRPGQYSYEQYF. The CDR3 nucleotides read TGTGCCAGTAGGCCGGGACAGTACTCCTACGAGCAGTACTTC.

The table lists this clone with a count of one. The chain uses TRBV7-9 and TRBJ2-3, with unresolved D. The CDR3 length is 13 residues. In germline, CDR1 is SEHNR, CDR2 FQNEAQ (reference sequence). V lost 2 bases and J 5 bases, leaving 8 bases between the germline ends. CDR3 region: CASSLSPGDTQYF. The CDR3 DNA reads as TGTGCCAGCAGCTTATCCCCGGGAGATACGCAGTATTTT.

The chain has TRBV5-1 and TRBJ2-3, with TRBD2 identical over 8 bases. The CDR3 totals 15 residues. Germline CDR1 is SGHRS and CDR2 is YFSETQ. V shed 4 bases, J shed 2 bases, and the junction held 6 bases outside the gene matches. The CDR3 region is CASSDSGVNTDTQYF. The CDR3 nucleotides read TGCGCCAGCAGCGATAGCGGGGTCAACACAGATACGCAGTATTTT.

The chain carries TRBV7-2 and TRBJ2-1, with 11 bases identical to TRBD2. Germline V gene data show CDR1 as SGHTA and CDR2 as FQGNSA. V shed 4 bases, J shed 6 bases, and the junction held 5 bases outside the gene matches. The CDR3 has 15 residues. The CDR3 reads CASSYLAGGSNEQFF. CDR3 nucleotide sequence: TGTGCCAGCAGCTATCTAGCGGGGGGTTCCAATGAGCAGTTCTTC.

This clone was detected only a few times. This chain uses TRBV5-5 with TRBJ1-4; D gene ambiguous. CDR3 length equals 16 residues. Between the trimmed V and J ends, which lost 0 bases and 5 bases, there was a span of 14 bases. Germline loops: CDR1 SGHKS, CDR2 YYEKEE (reference sequence). In nucleotides, the CDR3 is TGTGCCAGCAGCTTGGATGGGCAGGCGACAAATGAAAAACTGTTTTTT. Protein sequence: CASSLDGQATNEKLFF.

V usage is TRBV5-4 and J usage is TRBJ1-2; 8 bases line up with TRBD1. Germline lookup yields CDR1 SGHNT and CDR2 YYREEE (reference sequence). V dropped 0 bases and J dropped 1; count of bases not matched to a gene: 5. The CDR3 totals 16 residues. In nucleotides, the CDR3 is TGTGCCAGCAGCTTGGCCGGGACAGGCAATAACTATGGCTACACCTTC. Its protein is CASSLAGTGNNYGYTF.

V gene TRBV6-5 combines with J gene TRBJ1-1; 8 nucleotides align to TRBD1. Germline V CDR1 and CDR2: MNHEY, SVGAGI. CDR3 length: 13 amino acids. The trim removed 6 bases at V and 3 bases at J, leaving 3 bases unmatched. The CDR3 sequence is CASRDRVHTEAFF. The CDR3 DNA reads as TGTGCCAGCAGGGACAGGGTACACACTGAAGCTTTCTTT.

This chain links TRBV9 with TRBJ2-7; 9 nucleotides line up with TRBD2. With 0 bases clipped from V and 4 bases from J, the junction kept 14 bases outside the gene matches. The CDR3 runs to 18 residues. The germline gives CDR1 SGDLS, CDR2 YYNGEE. CDR3 bases: TGTGCCAGCAGCGTAGCATTAGCGGGAGAGGGACCCCCTTACGAGCAGTACTTC. It yields the protein CASSVALAGEGPPYEQYF.

This clone was picked up one time. This chain links TRBV27 with TRBJ2-2, with TRBD2 identical over 7 bases. CDR3 length: 14 amino acids. Germline-derived CDR1 and CDR2 are MNHEY and SMNVEV (reference sequence). The V gene end was trimmed by 6 bases and the J gene end by 5 bases; junction bases not matched to a gene: 6. CDR3 region: CASRPRSGTGELFF. CDR3 coding DNA: TGTGCCAGCAGACCCCGTAGCGGGACCGGGGAGCTGTTTTTT.

The V call is TRBV6-1, the J call TRBJ2-2, with D perhaps TRBD1 (6 bases). Germline loops: CDR1 MNHNS, CDR2 SASEGT. V was pared by 8 bases and J by 6 bases, with 10 bases between. The CDR3 length is 12 residues. The CDR3 coding sequence is TGTGCCAGCCACAGGACAGCCGGGGAGCTGTTTTTT. Its translation: CASHRTAGELFF.

This clone is medium-sized. The gene calls are TRBV6-1 and TRBJ2-3; 15 bases are shared with TRBD2. CDR1 is MNHNS, CDR2 SASEGT, per germline. V shed 9 bases and J 6 bases; nucleotides not matched to a gene: 7. CDR3 length: 15 amino acids. CDR3 amino acids: CASHRTSGGVDTQYF. The CDR3 DNA is TGTGCCAGTCACAGGACTAGCGGGGGGGTGGATACGCAGTATTTT.

The chain employs TRBV2 and TRBJ2-2, with 7 bases aligning to TRBD2. The CDR3 totals 17 residues. CDR1 is SNHLY and CDR2 is FYNNEI in the germline V gene. After removal of 6 bases from V and 0 bases from J, the junction contained 10 bases not matched to a gene. The CDR3, as DNA: TGTGCCAGCAGGAGAACATTAAGCGGGGCGAACACCGGGGAGCTGTTTTTT. This translates into CASRRTLSGANTGELFF.